These 18 T cell receptor beta chains were sequenced from one sample in a study of cytomegalovirus exposure and HLA in healthy donors. Researchers ran the PCR with 60 Vbeta and 13 Jbeta primers. Clones were sequenced by immunoSEQ multiplex PCR, and TCRdb holds only the in-frame ones, with some missing. The repertoire holds some 120,000 clones, roughly 9% seen once, with around 6% in the top ten. Sequencing was done on a sample of PBMCs. These receptors originate from a woman between 40 and 50 years old in good health and CMV-seropositive.

For the CDR3, the DNA is TGTGCCAGCAGTGGGGACAGGGGGAAGTATGAAAAACTGTTTTTT. This codes for CASSGDRGKYEKLFF. The chain employs TRBV6-1 and TRBJ1-4, with 11 positions matching TRBD1. V shed 4 bases, J shed 6 bases, and the junction held 4 bases outside the gene matches. Germline CDR1 is MNHNS and CDR2 is SASEGT. The CDR3 contains 15 residues.

This clone has a handful of counts. The chain links TRBV9 to TRBJ1-1; D gene uncertain. V lost 2 bases and J 1 base, leaving 15 bases between the germline ends. Germline V gene data show CDR1 as SGDLS and CDR2 as YYNGEE. This CDR3 contains 16 residues. The CDR3 sequence is CASSVYPRGANTEAFF. Here the CDR3 DNA reads TGTGCCAGCAGCGTTTACCCACGCGGTGCGAACACTGAAGCTTTCTTT. The full variable domain, with the rest looked up from reference TRBV9 and TRBJ1-1, is DSGVTQTPKHLITATGQRVTLRCSPRSGDLSVYWYQQSLDQGLQFLIQYYNGEERAKGNILERFSAQQFPDLHSELNLSSLELGDSALYFCASSVYPRGANTEAFFGQGTRLTVV.

The chain links TRBV9 to TRBJ2-1; no reliable D call. Trimming left V 0 bases short and J 8 bases short, with 12 bases between. The CDR3 contains 14 residues. In germline, CDR1 is SGDLS, CDR2 YYNGEE. The DNA for the CDR3 is TGTGCCAGCAGCGTAGGAACGGGTCGGGATGAGCAGTTCTTC. Its protein is CASSVGTGRDEQFF.

The chain combines TRBV7-3 with TRBJ1-1; 7 bases fit TRBD1. Germline V gene sequence: CDR1 SGHTA, CDR2 FQGTGA. The CDR3 runs 15 residues. Germline trimming cut 0 bases from V and 0 bases from J; bases unmatched to any gene: 1. The CDR3 region is CASSLTGQLNTEAFF. CDR3 in DNA: TGTGCCAGCAGCTTAACGGGACAGCTGAACACTGAAGCTTTCTTT.

This clone was seen a handful of times. V and J are TRBV18 and TRBJ1-3, with 7 positions matching TRBD1. J lost 1 base, V lost 4 bases, and 7 bases had no gene match. Per the germline V gene, CDR1 is KGHSH and CDR2 is LQKENI. The CDR3 length is 16 residues. The CDR3 loop reads CASSLDRAASGNTIYF. CDR3 DNA sequence: TGTGCCAGCTCACTCGACAGGGCTGCGTCTGGAAACACCATATATTTT.

The chain recombines TRBV7-9 with TRBJ1-2; D is undetermined. Germline assignment: CDR1 SEHNR and CDR2 FQNEAQ (reference sequence). This CDR3 contains 16 residues. The ends were cut back, 5 bases at V and 8 bases at J, with 24 bases in the middle. The CDR3 is CASSAEGRSLQGGYTF. The CDR3 region has the DNA TGTGCCAGCAGCGCAGAGGGCCGGTCATTACAAGGGGGCTACACCTTC. The variable domain in full, completed from reference TRBV7-9 and TRBJ1-2, reads DTGVSQNPRHKITKRGQNVTFRCDPISEHNRLYWYRQTLGQGPEFLTYFQNEAQLEKSRLLSDRFSAERPKGSFSTLEIQRTEQGDSAMYLCASSAEGRSLQGGYTFGSGTRLTVV.

This clone has more than one count but fewer than ten. The CDR3 DNA reads as TGTGCCAGCAGCTTAAACAGGGGGGACTATGGCTACACCTTC. This translates into CASSLNRGDYGYTF. The chain recombines TRBV7-2 with TRBJ1-2; TRBD1 aligns across 8 bases. CDR1 and CDR2 from the germline V gene are SGHTA and FQGNSA. The CDR3 sequence is 14 residues long. The V segment lost 2 bases and the J segment 3 bases; nucleotides outside the gene matches: 2.

The CDR3 reads CASSLGAGGGTGELFF. DNA for the CDR3: TGTGCCAGCAGCTTAGGTGCAGGGGGTGGAACCGGGGAGCTGTTTTTT. The chain employs TRBV11-2 and TRBJ2-2; 7 bases are shared with TRBD1. The CDR3 spans 16 residues. V gave up 1 base and J gave up 5 bases; unmatched junction bases: 7. From germline, CDR1 is SGHAT and CDR2 FQNNGV.

This clone was observed a handful of times. This CDR3 reads CATSRYDRVDQETQYF. Here the CDR3 DNA reads TGTGCCACCAGCAGATACGACAGGGTTGATCAAGAGACCCAGTACTTC. V is TRBV15 and J is TRBJ2-5; 7 bases align to TRBD1. The trim removed 2 bases at V and 2 bases at J, leaving 8 bases unmatched. This CDR3 is built from 16 residues. Germline-derived CDR1 and CDR2 are LNHNV and YYDKDF (reference sequence).

V is TRBV2 and J is TRBJ2-7; TRBD2 matches 8 bases. V lost 6 bases, J lost 6 bases, and 10 bases stayed unmatched. Germline CDR1 reads SNHLY; CDR2 reads FYNNEI. This CDR3 contains 14 residues. The CDR3: CASRPGLVPVEQYF. The CDR3 region has the DNA TGTGCCAGCAGGCCGGGACTAGTTCCGGTCGAGCAGTACTTC.

A few counts support this clone. The chain recombines TRBV5-1 with TRBJ1-1; TRBD1 is a possible D gene (6 bases). CDR1 and CDR2 from the germline V gene are SGHRS and YFSETQ. The CDR3 is made up of 14 amino acids. V lost 3 bases and J 0 bases, leaving 9 bases between the germline ends. The CDR3 coding sequence is TGCGCCAGCAGCTCGACAGGAGTGAACACTGAAGCTTTCTTT. Its protein product is CASSSTGVNTEAFF. The complete variable domain, with remaining parts taken from reference TRBV5-1 and TRBJ1-1, reads KAGVTQTPRYLIKTRGQQVTLSCSPISGHRSVSWYQQTPGQGLQFLFEYFSETQRNKGNFPGRFSGRQFSNSRSEMNVSTLELGDSALYLCASSSTGVNTEAFFGQGTRLTVV.

The chain carries TRBV27 and TRBJ2-1, with TRBD1 identical over 7 bases. This CDR3 has 16 residues. CDR1 MNHEY and CDR2 SMNVEV come from the germline V gene (reference sequence). The V gene end was trimmed by 7 bases and the J gene end by 6 bases; junction bases not matched to a gene: 15. In DNA form, the CDR3 reads TGTGCCAGCACTACTAGGGGGCCCGTATTAAGCAATGAGCAGTTCTTC. Translating gives CASTTRGPVLSNEQFF.

This clone came up a few times. This chain connects TRBV10-2 to TRBJ2-5, with a weak D call TRBD1 (6 bases). Germline V gene data show CDR1 as WSHSY and CDR2 as SAAADI. Trimming pared 4 bases from V and 4 bases from J, leaving 10 bases between. This CDR3 has 13 amino acids. The CDR3 here is CASSVGGRETQYF. The CDR3 DNA follows: TGCGCCAGCAGTGTAGGGGGACGAGAGACCCAGTACTTC.

This clone occurred a few times. The chain carries TRBV9 and TRBJ2-7; D gene ambiguous. The CDR3 covers 14 residues. V lost 3 bases and J lost 2, with 12 bases in between. Germline V gene data show CDR1 as SGDLS and CDR2 as YYNGEE. The CDR3 loop reads CASSESIQAYEQYF. The CDR3 region has the DNA TGTGCCAGCAGCGAGTCCATCCAGGCCTACGAGCAGTACTTC.

Only a few counts were recorded for this clone. This rearrangement joins TRBV6-5 to TRBJ2-2, with D perhaps TRBD2 (5 bases). Germline CDR1 MNHEY, CDR2 SVGAGI. Trimming stripped 6 bases from V and 2 bases from J, with 13 bases between. The CDR3 contains 15 residues. The CDR3 loop reads CASRRDSVNTGELFF. As DNA, the CDR3 is TGTGCCAGCAGGAGGGATTCGGTCAACACCGGGGAGCTGTTTTTT.

Regarding this clone: This sample also contains other DNA sequences that code for the same CDR3. The chain employs TRBV5-1 and TRBJ2-1; 8 nucleotides line up with TRBD1. This CDR3 is built from 15 residues. CDR1 and CDR2 (germline): SGHRS, YFSETQ. With 0 bases clipped from V and 4 bases from J, the junction kept 3 bases outside the gene matches. This CDR3 reads CASSLGQGPYNEQFF. CDR3 in DNA: TGCGCCAGCAGCTTGGGACAGGGGCCGTACAATGAGCAGTTCTTC.

This clone was observed a handful of times. The genes are TRBV7-9 and TRBJ1-1; weak D call: TRBD1 (6 bases). Trimming shortened V by 5 bases and J by 3 bases, and 10 bases separated the two germline ends. CDR3 length: 13 amino acids. Germline CDR1 SEHNR, CDR2 FQNEAQ (reference sequence). CDR3 bases: TGTGCCAGCAGCCCTGAGGGGGACACTGAAGCTTTCTTT. This codes for CASSPEGDTEAFF.

The chain carries TRBV10-3 and TRBJ2-3, with a tentative D call TRBD2 (5 bases). The germline CDR1 and CDR2 sequences are ENHRY and SYGVKD. V gave up 0 bases and J gave up 1 base, with 14 bases separating them. This CDR3 region has 17 residues. Here the CDR3 reads CAISESSADYRTDTQYF. In DNA, the CDR3 is TGTGCCATCAGTGAGTCGTCAGCCGACTACCGCACAGATACGCAGTATTTT.